This T cell receptor (beta chain) came from a study of T cell changes during pregnancy in multiple sclerosis. Generated by immunoSEQ multiplex PCR, the TCRdb table keeps only in-frame clones and is missing some. The repertoire holds some 60,000 clones, with 93% as singletons. The J segment lost 2 bases and the V segment lost 3 bases, leaving 5 bases of the junction unmatched. Germline CDR1 reads SGHTA; CDR2 reads FQGNSA. The CDR3 has 16 amino acids. The genes are TRBV7-2 and TRBJ2-3; 10 bases map to TRBD2. The source was peripheral blood, collected after pregnancy. This TCR came from a female donor with multiple sclerosis, enrolled in a pregnancy study. The CDR3 loop is CASSLQSGRATDTQYF. The CDR3 nucleotides read TGTGCCAGCAGCTTGCAAAGCGGGAGGGCCACAGATACGCAGTATTTT.